This is a list of T cell receptor beta chains from one sample in a study of neurological immune-mediated disorders. TCRdb fed the 5' RACE reads into MiXCR, producing one record per CDR3 protein. The table lists about 80,000 distinct CDR3 sequences, about 9.5% of them singletons. Sequenced material: PBMCs. These receptors were taken from a man aged 50 or older in good health. CDR3s include the opening cysteine and the closing phenylalanine or tryptophan. The order of the fields is D gene, V gene, clone size, J gene, CDR3 protein, CDR3 DNA. D genes are given only for firm matches. The size of a clone is reported for some rows only, either as once, few or many, or as a class for expanded clones.

-,TRBV5-1,many,TRBJ1-1,CASSRGENTEAFF,TGCGCCAGCAGCAGGGGGGAGAACACTGAAGCTTTCTTT
-,TRBV29-1,many,TRBJ1-2,CSVAPGNTF,-
-,TRBV18,many,TRBJ2-5,CASSRQAFQETQYF,TGTGCCAGCTCACGACAGGCCTTCCAAGAGACCCAGTACTTC
-,TRBV5-1,many,TRBJ2-3,CASSVLGGTGGTDTQYF,TGCGCCAGCAGCGTTCTGGGGGGTACGGGAGGCACAGATACGCAGTATTTT
-,TRBV5-1,many,TRBJ2-5,CASSLARQETQYF,TGCGCCAGCAGCTTAGCTAGGCAAGAGACCCAGTACTTC
-,TRBV6-5,many,TRBJ1-2,CASSSPGGAAGYTF,TGTGCCAGCAGCTCTCCCGGGGGGGCCGCTGGCTACACCTTC
-,TRBV28,many,TRBJ2-1,CASSLYGSSHNEQFF,TGTGCCAGCAGTTTGTACGGGAGTAGCCACAATGAGCAGTTCTTC
-,TRBV6-5,many,TRBJ2-7,CASRSRGYGYEQYF,TGTGCCAGCAGGTCTAGGGGTTACGGTTACGAGCAGTACTTC
-,TRBV7-2,many,TRBJ2-7,CASSLAEEQYF,TGTGCCAGCAGCTTAGCGGAGGAGCAGTACTTC
-,TRBV28,many,TRBJ1-1,CASSRAGANTEAFF,TGTGCCAGCAGCAGGGCTGGGGCTAACACTGAAGCTTTCTTT
TRBD2,TRBV7-8,many,TRBJ2-5,CASSLALGRADETQYF,TGTGCCAGCAGCTTAGCGCTTGGGAGGGCGGACGAGACCCAGTACTTC
-,TRBV20-1,many,TRBJ1-5,CSAVYSNQPQHF,TGCAGTGCGGTGTATAGCAATCAGCCCCAGCATTTT
-,TRBV5-1,many,TRBJ2-7,CASSVTMDFARGQQYF,TGCGCCAGCAGCGTCACTATGGATTTTGCGCGGGGACAGCAGTACTTC
-,TRBV11-3,many,TRBJ2-1,CASSQQGSEQFF,TGTGCCAGCAGCCAGCAGGGATCTGAGCAGTTCTTC
-,TRBV27,many,TRBJ1-5,CASSTRGNQPQHF,TGTGCCAGCAGTACCAGGGGTAATCAGCCCCAGCATTTT
TRBD1,TRBV7-2,many,TRBJ2-2,CASSLAQGTGELFF,TGTGCCAGCAGCTTAGCACAGGGGACCGGGGAGCTGTTTTTT
-,TRBV20-1,many,TRBJ2-7,CSAGGGTYAYEQYF,TGCAGTGCTGGGGGTGGGACTTACGCCTACGAGCAGTACTTC
TRBD1,TRBV20-1,many,TRBJ1-2,CSARDDRGLNYGYTF,TGCAGTGCTAGAGACGACAGGGGGCTGAACTATGGCTACACCTTC
-,TRBV10-3,many,TRBJ2-5,CAISASLGAGETQYF,TGTGCCATCAGCGCAAGTCTAGGGGCGGGAGAGACCCAGTACTTC
TRBD1,TRBV5-1,many,TRBJ2-1,CASSRGQGAYNEQFF,TGCGCCAGCAGCCGGGGACAGGGGGCGTACAATGAGCAGTTCTTC
-,TRBV7-9,many,TRBJ2-7,CASSPATHYEQYF,TGTGCCAGCAGCCCAGCTACCCACTACGAGCAGTACTTC
-,TRBV27,many,TRBJ1-2,CASSLTGGNINGYTF,TGTGCCAGCAGTTTAACGGGAGGAAATATCAATGGCTACACCTTC
TRBD1,TRBV18,many,TRBJ2-5,CASSRTGQKETQYF,TGTGCCAGCTCACGAACGGGACAGAAAGAGACCCAGTACTTC
TRBD2,TRBV5-1,many,TRBJ2-2,CASSLEVAGARGGELFF,TGCGCCAGCAGCTTGGAAGTAGCGGGGGCCCGTGGCGGGGAGCTGTTTTTT
TRBD2,TRBV7-2,many,TRBJ2-5,CASSTPGLAETQYF,TGTGCCAGCAGCACCCCGGGACTAGCAGAGACCCAGTACTTC
-,TRBV20-1,many,TRBJ2-5,CSAEQGFRETQYF,TGCAGTGCAGAACAGGGTTTTAGGGAGACCCAGTACTTC
-,TRBV3-1,few,TRBJ2-5,CASSQAPAGSQETQYF,TGTGCCAGCAGCCAAGCGCCCGCGGGGTCCCAAGAGACCCAGTACTTC
-,TRBV28,many,TRBJ2-7,CASSLSGGGYEQYF,TGTGCCAGCAGTTTGAGTGGGGGCGGCTACGAGCAGTACTTC
-,TRBV7-9,many,TRBJ1-4,CASSSQVNEKLFF,TGTGCCAGCAGCTCACAGGTTAATGAAAAACTGTTTTTT
-,TRBV12-3/TRBV12-4,-,TRBJ2-3,CASSLGAVDTQYF,TGTGCCAGCAGTTTGGGGGCGGTTGATACGCAGTATTTT
TRBD1,TRBV27,many,TRBJ1-1,CASSSRQGWTEAFF,TGTGCCAGCAGTTCCCGACAGGGGTGGACTGAAGCTTTCTTT
-,TRBV27,-,TRBJ1-5,CASSLGGDQPQHF,TGTGCCAGCAGTTTAGGGGGGGATCAGCCCCAGCATTTT
TRBD1,TRBV5-5,few,TRBJ2-7,CASSWDSYEQYF,TGTGCCAGCAGCTGGGACAGCTACGAGCAGTACTTC
-,TRBV29-1,many,TRBJ2-7,CSVGVGTTYEQYF,TGCAGCGTTGGAGTGGGAACGACCTACGAGCAGTACTTC
-,TRBV12-3/TRBV12-4,many,TRBJ1-2,CATTKLGGGYTF,TGTGCCACCACTAAGTTGGGCGGTGGCTACACCTTC